Here is one TCR beta chain with its context. Its antigen is as yet unknown. This CDR3 contains 14 residues. V was clipped by 1 base and J by 6 bases, with 9 bases between them. Germline CDR1 SGHNT, CDR2 YENEEA. The data were taken from a study of T cell responses to AZD1222 COVID-19 vaccine. General observations from the study: Spike-wide vaccine-associated CD4 TCRs dominated at 160-218 and 743-854.

Here immunoSEQ multiplex PCR was the method, and the copy in TCRdb shows in-frame clones only, minus some. The sample holds around 150,000 clones; 91% are singletons and the top ten take about 7.5%. The sequence was collected from an adult who received the MenACWY meningococcal vaccine as a control. Sequenced material: peripheral blood, taken 28 days after the second dose of the MenACWY control vaccine. The V gene is TRBV11-3, the J gene TRBJ2-2; D is possibly TRBD2 (6 bases). The CDR3 loop reads CASSLVRGSGELFF. The CDR3 DNA reads as TGTGCCAGCAGCTTAGTGCGGGGTTCCGGGGAGCTGTTTTTT.